These 27 T cell receptor beta chains share one sample of origin, sequenced in a study of blood T cells in healthy people across ages. Using a J-beta primer mix together with a sample-barcoded 5' primer, a second PCR was run for about 7 to 12 cycles. TCRdb analysed the 5' RACE reads with MiXCR anew, one entry per CDR3 protein. Here the sample spans over a million distinct CDR3 sequences, approximately 42% being singletons. Sequencing was done on a sample of blood. The receptors here all came from a young woman in good health.

This chain uses TRBV7-2 with TRBJ2-1; 8 bases are a match to TRBD2. CDR1 and CDR2 (germline): SGHTA, FQGNSA. Trimming removed 5 bases from V and 7 bases from J; junction bases left unmatched: 13. The CDR3 is 16 amino acids. The chain's CDR3 is CASSGTGGRMVNEQFF. The CDR3 DNA reads as TGTGCCAGCAGCGGTACGGGGGGGCGGATGGTTAATGAGCAGTTCTTC.

This clonotype has a handful of counts. The rearrangement links TRBV4-1 to TRBJ2-3; weak D call: TRBD2 (5 bases). Germline V gene data show CDR1 as MGHRA and CDR2 as YSYEKL. V was trimmed by 3 bases and J by 2 bases, leaving 12 bases between them. The CDR3 length is 15 residues. Here the CDR3 reads CASSQRLADTDTQYF. CDR3 nucleotide sequence: TGCGCCAGCAGCCAGCGGCTAGCAGACACAGATACGCAGTATTTT.

The chain employs TRBV30 and TRBJ1-5; no firm D call. CDR3 length: 13 residues. Germline V gives CDR1 GTSNPN, CDR2 SVGIG (reference sequence). Trimming pared 1 base from V and 4 bases from J, leaving 8 bases between. CDR3 sequence: CAWSDAGNQPQHF. For the CDR3, the DNA is TGTGCCTGGAGTGACGCCGGTAATCAGCCCCAGCATTTT.

This clonotype was counted between two and nine times. The chain employs TRBV7-2 and TRBJ1-2; possibly TRBD1 for D (5 bases). CDR1 is SGHTA, CDR2 FQGNSA, per germline. V was pared by 4 bases and J by 2 bases, with 14 bases between. The CDR3 totals 15 residues. As DNA, the CDR3 is TGTGCCAGCAGCTCTTACGGGGCAGGAAACTATGGCTACACCTTC. Residues: CASSSYGAGNYGYTF.

The V gene is TRBV29-1, the J gene TRBJ2-7, with 8 bases aligning to TRBD2. Germline trimming cut 3 bases from V and 0 bases from J; bases unmatched to any gene: 4. Germline values: CDR1 SQVTM, CDR2 ANQGSEA. The CDR3 is 14 amino acids. The chain's CDR3 is CSVDGSGSSYEQYF. The CDR3 region has the DNA TGCAGCGTTGATGGGAGCGGGAGCTCCTACGAGCAGTACTTC.

The chain links TRBV3-1 to TRBJ1-1; D not certain. Trimming left V 1 base short and J 8 bases short, with 5 bases between. Germline lookup yields CDR1 LGHDT and CDR2 YNNKEL (reference sequence). CDR3 length equals 11 residues. CDR3 in DNA: TGTGCCAGCAGCCAAGCTCACGAAGCTTTCTTT. Translated, it gives CASSQAHEAFF.

The chain couples TRBV7-2 to TRBJ2-1, with D unresolved. CDR1 is SGHTA, CDR2 FQGNSA, per germline. V lost 5 bases and J lost 6, with 17 bases in between. The CDR3 runs to 15 residues. The CDR3 region is CASSRSRLGGNEQFF. The CDR3 coding sequence is TGTGCCAGCAGCCGCAGTAGGCTGGGTGGCAATGAGCAGTTCTTC.

V gene TRBV7-2 combines with J gene TRBJ2-1; 7 bases agree with TRBD1. This CDR3 has 16 amino acids. Unmatched junction bases numbered 9, after V lost 3 bases and J lost 4 bases. Germline V CDR1 and CDR2: SGHTA, FQGNSA. CDR3 residues: CASSFYAGTVYNEQFF. Here the CDR3 DNA reads TGTGCCAGCAGCTTTTACGCCGGGACAGTTTACAATGAGCAGTTCTTC. Complete variable domain (other parts from reference TRBV7-2 and TRBJ2-1): GAGVSQSPSNKVTEKGKDVELRCDPISGHTALYWYRQSLGQGLEFLIYFQGNSAPDKSGLPSDRFSAERTGGSVSTLTIQRTQQEDSAVYLCASSFYAGTVYNEQFFGPGTRLTVL.

This clonotype showed up just a few times. The chain is built from TRBV11-3 and TRBJ2-4; 11 bases map to TRBD2. V gave up 6 bases and J gave up 0 bases; unmatched junction bases: 13. The germline V gene encodes CDR1 SGHNT and CDR2 YENEEA. The CDR3 consists of 19 residues. CDR3: CASSQIGLAGGLAKNIQYF. In nucleotides, the CDR3 is TGTGCCAGCAGTCAGATAGGGCTAGCGGGAGGATTAGCCAAAAACATTCAGTACTTC.

This chain connects TRBV11-2 to TRBJ2-1; 14 bases are shared with TRBD2. With V trimmed by 5 bases and J by 0 bases, 15 bases remained unmatched. This CDR3 is built from 21 residues. Germline-derived CDR1 and CDR2 are SGHAT and FQNNGV. CDR3 in amino acids: CASSLPNKRTSGRISYNEQFF. The CDR3 DNA follows: TGTGCCAGCAGCCTCCCGAATAAACGGACTAGCGGGAGGATCTCCTACAATGAGCAGTTCTTC.

This clonotype was detected a few times. The chain combines TRBV20-1 with TRBJ1-2, with 8 bases identical to TRBD1. CDR1 and CDR2 from the germline V gene are DFQATT and SNEGSKA (reference sequence). The CDR3 has 13 amino acids. The junction had 6 bases not matched to a gene; V was cut back by 6 bases and J by 3 bases. The CDR3 spells CSASMTGDYGYTF. Here the CDR3 DNA reads TGCAGTGCCTCGATGACAGGGGACTATGGCTACACCTTC.

The J gene is TRBJ1-5, the V gene TRBV12-3 or TRBV12-4; a possible D gene is TRBD1 (5 bases). V lost 1 base and J lost 6, with 10 bases in between. The CDR3 has 14 amino acids. The CDR3 reads CASSLEKRGQPQHF. The CDR3 nucleotides are TGTGCCAGCAGTTTAGAGAAGAGGGGTCAGCCCCAGCATTTT.

This clonotype was picked up a small number of times. The chain joins TRBV27 to TRBJ2-5; D ambiguous. The CDR3 consists of 13 residues. The germline gives CDR1 MNHEY, CDR2 SMNVEV (reference sequence). V was clipped by 8 bases and J by 5 bases, with 15 bases between them. The CDR3 DNA is TGTGCCAGCGGGTCACTCGGTGGGGAGACCCAGTACTTC. It specifies CASGSLGGETQYF.

V usage is TRBV20-1 and J usage is TRBJ2-5; the match to TRBD2 covers 8 bases. The assigned J gene may be wrong: the sequence end matches TRBJ2-7 better. From germline, CDR1 is DFQATT and CDR2 SNEGSKA (reference sequence). CDR3 length: 13 amino acids. This chain's CDR3 is CSAPVAGGHEQYF. The CDR3 bases are TGCAGCGCCCCCGTTGCGGGAGGCCACGAGCAGTACTTC.

This clonotype has more than one count but fewer than ten. CDR3 nucleotide sequence: TGCGCCAGCAGCCATGATGCGGGAGCCGCCTACGAGCAGTACTTC. It yields the protein CASSHDAGAAYEQYF. The gene calls are TRBV4-1 and TRBJ2-7; TRBD2 agrees at 7 bases. Germline CDR1 reads MGHRA; CDR2 reads YSYEKL. The CDR3 runs to 15 residues. J gave up 2 bases and V 3 bases, and 7 bases lay outside the gene matches.

This clonotype was recorded a few times. V usage is TRBV7-9 and J usage is TRBJ2-5; a weak D match, TRBD2 (6 bases). From germline, CDR1 is SEHNR and CDR2 FQNEAQ (reference sequence). V shed 3 bases and J shed 11 bases, with 19 bases lying between them. This CDR3 has 14 amino acids. CDR3 protein: CASSFRDSLGEQYF. The CDR3 bases are TGTGCCAGCAGCTTTAGGGACTCCCTGGGGGAGCAGTACTTC.

The genes are TRBV7-9 and TRBJ2-1, with a possible D match to TRBD1 (5 bases). The J call may be in error: the DNA end matches TRBJ2-7 better. The germline V gene has CDR1 SEHNR and CDR2 FQNEAQ (reference sequence). The length of the CDR3 is 14 residues. CDR3 nucleotide sequence: TGTGCCAGCAGCTCCATGGGGCCCTACAATGAGCAGTACTTC. Translating gives CASSSMGPYNEQYF.

J is TRBJ2-7 and V is TRBV25-1; 14 bases line up with TRBD2. The J call may be faulty, since TRBJ2-5 better matches the DNA end. The CDR3 loop spans 16 amino acids. The V gene's germline CDR1 is MGHDK and CDR2 SYGVNS. In DNA form, the CDR3 reads TGTGCCAGCAGTGAAGGACTAGCGGGGGGCTGGGAGACCCAGTACTTC. Amino acid sequence: CASSEGLAGGWETQYF.

This clonotype was seen at least ten times. Mismatch with germline at one junction end may stem from a read error. This chain links TRBV12-3 or TRBV12-4 with TRBJ2-3; either TRBD1 or TRBD2 may supply D (5 bases each). The CDR3 consists of 14 residues. CDR3 in amino acids: CASSFGGVADTQYF. CDR3 in DNA: TGCGCCAGCAGCTTTGGGGGAGTAGCAGATACGCAGTATTTT.

The chain joins TRBV10-3 to TRBJ2-1; 11 bases fit TRBD2. The J call may be incorrect, as the DNA end agrees better with TRBJ2-7. Per the germline V gene, CDR1 is ENHRY and CDR2 is SYGVKD. This CDR3 has 17 residues. Here the CDR3 reads CAISGGLAAFSYNEQYF. In DNA, the CDR3 is TGTGCCATCAGTGGGGGACTAGCGGCTTTCTCCTACAATGAGCAGTACTTC.

In its sample, this clonotype was seen many times. V is TRBV7-3 and J is TRBJ1-1; D is unresolved. The CDR3 is made up of 13 amino acids. Between the trimmed V and J ends, which lost 0 bases and 0 bases, there was a span of 2 bases. The germline V gene encodes CDR1 SGHTA and CDR2 FQGTGA. The CDR3 sequence: CASSLTMNTEAFF. CDR3 bases: TGTGCCAGCAGCTTAACGATGAACACTGAAGCTTTCTTT.

The chain is built from TRBV20-1 and TRBJ1-1; 8 bases fit TRBD1. This CDR3 is built from 15 residues. The ends lost 3 bases at V and 1 base at J; junction bases unmatched: 7. Germline V lookup: CDR1 DFQATT, CDR2 SNEGSKA (reference sequence). In DNA form, the CDR3 reads TGCAGTGCTAGTACAGGGGGGTGGTCGAACACTGAAGCTTTCTTT. Its protein is CSASTGGWSNTEAFF.

The V and J genes are TRBV12-5 and TRBJ2-1; D gene ambiguous. Trimming took off 5 bases at V and 9 bases at J, with 20 bases between the two ends. There are 15 residues in the CDR3. Germline assignment: CDR1 LGHNT and CDR2 FRNRAP. The DNA of the CDR3 is TGTGCTAGTGGTCCGGGTGGGGTACTGGAAGGTGAGCAGTTCTTC. Protein: CASGPGGVLEGEQFF.

The table lists this clonotype with a few counts. This rearrangement joins TRBV2 to TRBJ2-1, with 14 positions matching TRBD2. Germline CDR1 SNHLY, CDR2 FYNNEI. Trimming at V came to 6 bases and at J to 9 bases, leaving 10 bases not matched to a gene. The CDR3 sequence is 16 residues long. The chain's CDR3 is CASRPGLAGAGGEQFF. CDR3 DNA: TGTGCCAGCAGGCCGGGACTAGCGGGGGCGGGAGGTGAGCAGTTCTTC.

The chain combines TRBV7-2 with TRBJ2-3; 9 bases line up with TRBD2. Per the germline V gene, CDR1 is SGHTA and CDR2 is FQGNSA. With 1 base clipped from V and 3 bases from J, the junction kept 5 bases outside the gene matches. The CDR3 covers 16 residues. DNA of the CDR3: TGTGCCAGCAGCTTAGAGGCGGGGGGGCCTACAGATACGCAGTATTTT. Its translation is CASSLEAGGPTDTQYF.

As concerns this clonotype: Relative to the germline gene, one junction end is altered; a read error may explain this. V and J are TRBV24-1 and TRBJ2-7; possible D gene TRBD1, 5 bases. Germline CDR1 is KGHDR and CDR2 is SFDVKD. The CDR3 loop spans 14 amino acids. The DNA of the CDR3 is TGTGCCACCAGTGCGGCAGGGTTCTCCTACGGGCAGTACTTC. Its translation: CATSAAGFSYGQYF.

The chain recombines TRBV20-1 with TRBJ1-2; D is unresolved. The CDR3 is 14 residues long. Trimming pared 3 bases from V and 2 bases from J, leaving 13 bases between. Germline lookup yields CDR1 DFQATT and CDR2 SNEGSKA (reference sequence). The CDR3 bases are TGCAGTGCTAGGTTTGCGGGAGCGAACTATGGCTACACCTTC. The encoded protein is CSARFAGANYGYTF.